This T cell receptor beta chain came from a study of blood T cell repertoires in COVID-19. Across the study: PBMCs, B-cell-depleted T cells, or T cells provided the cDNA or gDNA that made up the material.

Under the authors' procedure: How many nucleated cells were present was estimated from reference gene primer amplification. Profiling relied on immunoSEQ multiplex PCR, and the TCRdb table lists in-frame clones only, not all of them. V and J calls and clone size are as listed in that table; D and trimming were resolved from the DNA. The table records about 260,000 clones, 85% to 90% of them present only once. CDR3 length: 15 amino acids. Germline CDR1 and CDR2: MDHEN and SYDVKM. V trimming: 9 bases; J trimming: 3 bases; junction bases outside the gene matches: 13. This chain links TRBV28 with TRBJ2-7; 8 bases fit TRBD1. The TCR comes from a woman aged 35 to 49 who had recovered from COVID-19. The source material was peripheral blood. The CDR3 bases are TGTGCCAGTTCCGCAGGGGGCACAAATATCTACGAGCAGTACTTC. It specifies CASSAGGTNIYEQYF.